The T cell receptor (beta chain) under discussion was sequenced for a study of CD8 T cells in Susac syndrome (dated by TCRdb to 2018 to 2020). About the investigation overall: Whether CD8+ T cell activation and differentiation in Susac syndrome was antigen driven was tested using repertoire sequencing. Broad study findings and their caveats: The number of individuals in the TCR sequencing and HLA analysis was acknowledged as relatively small.

RNA was extracted using the RNeasy kit, and roughly 0.45 to 1 ug of the RNA was reverse transcribed with random hexamers. The immunoSEQ multiplex PCR assay, covering 54 Vbeta and 13 Jbeta segments, was used to amplify TCR beta CDR3 regions. PCR amplification bias was corrected using a synthetic template baseline for primer optimization and computational correction. As for the authors' bioinformatics: Reads were annotated to V, D and J genes per IMGT and analyzed with immunoSEQ Analyzer, keeping only productive sequences. To calculate clonality, Shannon entropy was normalized by log2 of the number of productive unique sequences and then subtracted from one. Public and private clones were assessed among the 100 most prevalent clones of each patient and control. Clones were defined as Susac-specific if absent from the healthy and MS cohorts, from more than 900 published viral clones and from other ImmuneACCESS disease sequences. The public reads were quality trimmed at Q25 with fastp and then assembled into clones with MiXCR by TCRdb, keeping productive beta chains. Entries are consolidated by CDR3 protein sequence, retaining the most common genes and DNA. TCRdb's processing, not the authors', yielded these V and J calls. A total of roughly 200,000 distinct CDR3 sequences appear in this sample, roughly 94% of them only once. The biggest ten clones account for approximately 0.1% of the sample.

Peripheral blood CD8+ and CD4+ T cells from healthy donors, Susac syndrome patients and multiple sclerosis patients were profiled by high-throughput TCR beta sequencing. Healthy donors were included as age- and sex-matched controls. Bulk CD8+ and CD4+ T cells were purified by magnetic negative isolation, whereas CD8+ TEMRA cells were enriched by FACS. Blood was collected in EDTA tubes and processed within 24 hours, with PBMCs isolated through density gradient centrifugation. PBMCs destined for TCR sequencing were cryopreserved in liquid nitrogen and later thawed in a 37 °C water bath. A purity of at least 90% was achieved for sorted or isolated CD4+, CD8+ and CD8+ TEMRA cells. Worth noting for this clonotype: This receptor's antigen is unknown. One base away there is no much larger clone; base qualities are not given.

The CDR3 holds 13 amino acids from the cysteine to the phenylalanine. CDR3 DNA is the only sequence kept; it has 39 bases, read in frame from the first base. Looking up the germline V gene (reference sequence) yields CDR1 LGHDT and CDR2 YNNKEL. V and J lose 0 bases and 7 bases, and a span of 9 bases separates them. Material for sequencing was CD4+ T cells from PBMCs. The sequence joins TRBV3-1 to TRBJ2-5; TRBD2 is perhaps the D gene, given 6 matching bases. This TCR was sampled from a human donor in good health. The DNA sequence is as follows: TGTGCCAGCAGCCAAGATGTGGGAGGGACCCAGTACTTC. This yields the protein CASSQDVGGTQYF.